This T cell receptor (beta chain) stems from a study of blood T cells in healthy people across ages. Study at large: The capture of about one barcoded beta molecule per two T cells was achieved by template switching. Study-level results: Possibly confounding the expanded clonotype changes was the fact that donor CMV status was unknown.

A J-beta primer mix and a sample-barcoded 5' primer were used in a second PCR of roughly 7 to 12 cycles. MiXCR was run by TCRdb on the 5' RACE reads, yielding one entry per CDR3 protein. The sample carries 600,000 to 850,000 distinct CDR3 sequences, approximately 39% recorded once. This CDR3 is built from 12 residues. The germline V and J ends were trimmed by 4 bases and 5 bases, with 7 bases remaining between them. Ranging in age from about 6 to 95, the donors were healthy Caucasian individuals from Russia. Each of the donors had 8 to 10 milliliters of peripheral blood drawn into EDTA-treated Vacutainer tubes. This clonotype has a count of ten or more. Antigen specificity is unknown.

The TCR was taken from an older woman in good health. The chain recombines TRBV12-3 or TRBV12-4 with TRBJ2-3; no clear D gene. What was sequenced was blood. In DNA, the CDR3 is TGTGCCAGCAGTTCCGTACGAGATACGCAGTATTTT. This gives the protein CASSSVRDTQYF.